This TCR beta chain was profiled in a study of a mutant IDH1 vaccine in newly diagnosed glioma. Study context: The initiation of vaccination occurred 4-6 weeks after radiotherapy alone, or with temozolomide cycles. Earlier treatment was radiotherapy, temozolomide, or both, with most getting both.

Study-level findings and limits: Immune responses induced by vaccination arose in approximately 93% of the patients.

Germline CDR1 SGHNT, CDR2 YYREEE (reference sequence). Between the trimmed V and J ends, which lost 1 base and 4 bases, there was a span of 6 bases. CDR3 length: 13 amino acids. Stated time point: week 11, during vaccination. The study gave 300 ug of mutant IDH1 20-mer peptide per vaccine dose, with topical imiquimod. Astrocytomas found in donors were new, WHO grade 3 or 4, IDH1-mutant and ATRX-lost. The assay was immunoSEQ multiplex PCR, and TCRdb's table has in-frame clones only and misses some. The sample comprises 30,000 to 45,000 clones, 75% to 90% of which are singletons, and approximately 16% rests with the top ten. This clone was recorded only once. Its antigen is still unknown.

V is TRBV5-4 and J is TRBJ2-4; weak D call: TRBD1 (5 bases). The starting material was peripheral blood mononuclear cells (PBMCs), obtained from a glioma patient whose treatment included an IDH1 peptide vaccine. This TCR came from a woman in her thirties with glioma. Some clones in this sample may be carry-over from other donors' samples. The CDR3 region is CASSLPGKNIQYF. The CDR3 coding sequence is TGTGCCAGCAGCTTGCCAGGGAAAAACATTCAGTACTTC.